This T cell receptor beta chain originates from a study of blood T cell repertoires in COVID-19. At the level of the study: Spain, Italy and the United States supplied samples that represented acute and convalescent COVID-19.

Per the study methods: From reference gene primer amplification, estimates of nucleated cell counts were derived. TCRdb's copy holds only in-frame clones and misses some; the assay was immunoSEQ multiplex PCR. D and trimming come from the DNA, and the V and J calls and clone size come from that table. The table lists about 100,000 clones, 85% of them singletons. V gave up 4 bases and J gave up 4 bases, with 5 bases separating them. The CDR3 loop spans 12 amino acids. Germline V lookup: CDR1 LGHDT, CDR2 YNNKEL (reference sequence). V is TRBV3-1 (or the pseudogene TRBV3-2) and J is TRBJ1-3; no clear D. Sequences were obtained from peripheral blood. This receptor was identified in a man between 45 and 60 years old with active or convalescent COVID-19. The CDR3: CASSRGGNTIYF. The DNA of the CDR3 is TGTGCCAGCAGCCGCGGGGGAAACACCATATATTTT.